This TCR beta chain comes out of a study of PD-1 blockade in classical Hodgkin lymphoma. Study background: Nivolumab was given intravenously to patients at 3 mg/kg every 2 weeks.

Germline CDR1 SGDLS, CDR2 YYNGEE. With 0 bases removed from V and 0 bases from J, the gap between germline ends came to 7 bases. This CDR3 region has 15 residues. Notes on the study in general: TCR diversity at baseline was reported to be reduced in newly diagnosed patients relative to healthy donors. CD8+ TCR diversity did not rise significantly by C4D1, unlike CD4+. Exclusion covered patients beginning nivolumab under 1 year post-ASCT.

Time point indicated: cycle 4 day 1 (C4D1), after less than 7 weeks of nivolumab. Relapses following autologous stem cell transplantation were seen in all patients, with brentuximab vedotin exposure varying. The repertoire was sequenced with immunoSEQ multiplex PCR; TCRdb's copy has only in-frame clones and lacks some. The sample lists 5,500 to 8,000 clones; about 82% were seen once. Remarks on this clone: Its antigen is unknown.

The sample here was peripheral blood mononuclear cells (PBMCs), taken before the fourth cycle of nivolumab. The chain joins TRBV9 to TRBJ1-3; D remains unclear. The sequence derives from a human donor with classical Hodgkin lymphoma. CDR3 residues: CASSVADFSGNTIYF. CDR3 sequence (DNA): TGTGCCAGCAGCGTAGCTGATTTCTCTGGAAACACCATATATTTT.